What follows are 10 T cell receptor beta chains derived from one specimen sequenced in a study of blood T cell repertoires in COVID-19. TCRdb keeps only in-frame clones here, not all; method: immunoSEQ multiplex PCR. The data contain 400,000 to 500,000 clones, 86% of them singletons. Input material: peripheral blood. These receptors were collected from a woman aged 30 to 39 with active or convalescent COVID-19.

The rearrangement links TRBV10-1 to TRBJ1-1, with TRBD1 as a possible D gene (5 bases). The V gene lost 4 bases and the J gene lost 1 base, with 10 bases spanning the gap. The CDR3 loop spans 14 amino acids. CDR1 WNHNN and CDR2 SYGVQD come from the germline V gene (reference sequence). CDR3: CASSAEGPNTEAFF. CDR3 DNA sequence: TGCGCCAGCAGTGCGGAGGGACCGAACACTGAAGCTTTCTTT.

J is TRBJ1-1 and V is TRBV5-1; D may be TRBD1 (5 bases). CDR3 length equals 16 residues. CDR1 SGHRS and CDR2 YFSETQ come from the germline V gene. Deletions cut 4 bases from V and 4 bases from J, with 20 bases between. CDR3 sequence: CASSPESGGGFTEAFF. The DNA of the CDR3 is TGCGCCAGCAGCCCCGAAAGTGGGGGGGGTTTCACTGAAGCTTTCTTT. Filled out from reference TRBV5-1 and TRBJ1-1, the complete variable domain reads KAGVTQTPRYLIKTRGQQVTLSCSPISGHRSVSWYQQTPGQGLQFLFEYFSETQRNKGNFPGRFSGRQFSNSRSEMNVSTLELGDSALYLCASSPESGGGFTEAFFGQGTRLTVV.

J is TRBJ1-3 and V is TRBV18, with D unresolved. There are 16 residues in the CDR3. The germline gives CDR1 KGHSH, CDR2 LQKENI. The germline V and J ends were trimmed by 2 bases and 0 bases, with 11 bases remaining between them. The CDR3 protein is CASSPFQANSGNTIYF. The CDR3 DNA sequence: TGTGCCAGCTCACCATTTCAGGCGAACTCTGGAAACACCATATATTTT.

The CDR3 DNA reads as TGTGCCAGCAGTCCACAGGGTTATGGCTACACCTTC. It is translated as CASSPQGYGYTF. This sequence joins TRBV6-5 and TRBJ1-2; possible D gene TRBD1, 6 bases. The CDR3 covers 12 residues. Trimming took 5 bases from V and 5 from J, leaving 9 bases between them. CDR1 MNHEY and CDR2 SVGAGI come from the germline V gene.

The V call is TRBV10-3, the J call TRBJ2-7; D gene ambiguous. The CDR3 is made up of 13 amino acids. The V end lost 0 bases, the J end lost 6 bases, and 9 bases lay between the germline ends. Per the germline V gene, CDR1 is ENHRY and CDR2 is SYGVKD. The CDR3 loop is CAISESKSVEQYF. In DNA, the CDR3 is TGTGCCATCAGTGAGTCTAAGTCAGTCGAGCAGTACTTC.

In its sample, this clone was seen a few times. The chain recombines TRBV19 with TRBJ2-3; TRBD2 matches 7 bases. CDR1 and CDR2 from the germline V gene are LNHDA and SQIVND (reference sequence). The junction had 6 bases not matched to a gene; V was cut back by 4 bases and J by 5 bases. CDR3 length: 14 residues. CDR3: CASSTGLSLDTQYF. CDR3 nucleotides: TGTGCCAGTAGTACGGGACTAAGTTTAGATACGCAGTATTTT.

The CDR3 DNA sequence: TGTGCCAGCAGTAATACAGGGGGCAGCCAGCCCCAGCATTTT. It yields the protein CASSNTGGSQPQHF. The rearrangement uses TRBV6-5 and TRBJ1-5; TRBD1 matches 9 bases. Germline lookup yields CDR1 MNHEY and CDR2 SVGAGI. The J segment lost 7 bases and the V segment lost 5 bases, leaving 6 bases of the junction unmatched. The CDR3 extends over 14 amino acids.

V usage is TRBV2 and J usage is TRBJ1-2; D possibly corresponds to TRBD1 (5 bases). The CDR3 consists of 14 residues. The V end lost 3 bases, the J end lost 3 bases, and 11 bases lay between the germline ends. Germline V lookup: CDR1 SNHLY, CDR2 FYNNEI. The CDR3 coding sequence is TGTGCCAGCAGTGATTCCGGGGGGGACTATGGCTACACCTTC. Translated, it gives CASSDSGGDYGYTF.

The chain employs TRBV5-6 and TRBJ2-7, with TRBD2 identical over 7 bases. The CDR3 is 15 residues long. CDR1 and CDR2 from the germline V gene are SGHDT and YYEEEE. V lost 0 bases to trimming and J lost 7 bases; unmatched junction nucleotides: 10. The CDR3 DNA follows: TGTGCCAGCAGCTTGGCGGCGGGAGACTTCTCTGAGCAGTACTTC. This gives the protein CASSLAAGDFSEQYF.

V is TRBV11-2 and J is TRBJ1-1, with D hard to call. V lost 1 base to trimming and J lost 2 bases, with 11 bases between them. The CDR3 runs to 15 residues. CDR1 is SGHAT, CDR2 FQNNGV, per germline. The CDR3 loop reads CASSLVFGANTEAFF. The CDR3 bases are TGTGCCAGCAGCTTAGTTTTCGGAGCAAACACTGAAGCTTTCTTT.